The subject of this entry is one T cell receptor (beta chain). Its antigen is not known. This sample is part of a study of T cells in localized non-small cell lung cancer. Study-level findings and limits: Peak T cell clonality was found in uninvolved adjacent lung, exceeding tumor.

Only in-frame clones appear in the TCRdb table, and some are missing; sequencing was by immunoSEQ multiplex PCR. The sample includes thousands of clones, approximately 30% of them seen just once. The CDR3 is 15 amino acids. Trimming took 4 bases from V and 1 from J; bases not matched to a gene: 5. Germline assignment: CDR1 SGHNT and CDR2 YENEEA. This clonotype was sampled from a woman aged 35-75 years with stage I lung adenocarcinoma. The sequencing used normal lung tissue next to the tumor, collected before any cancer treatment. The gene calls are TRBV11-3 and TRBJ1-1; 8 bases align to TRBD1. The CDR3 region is CASSSRDRPNTEAFF. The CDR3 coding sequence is TGTGCCAGCAGCTCCCGGGACAGGCCGAACACTGAAGCTTTCTTT.